This TCR beta chain is drawn from a study of T cell repertoires in cytomegalovirus infection. Overall study: HLA-B-restricted CMV epitopes that are well studied, plus recently identified HLA-C-restricted ones, were used by the study. TCR beta signatures that were public indicated CMV infection and matching HLA type. Study-wide findings and caveats: Cumulated frequencies of public TCR beta families served to identify carriers of CMV plus the relevant HLA. In two of eight donors, the top clonotype was HLA-C-restricted CMV-specific.

TCRdb ran MiXCR on the reads and lists one entry per CDR3 protein. This sample carries approximately 150,000 distinct CDR3 sequences, roughly 22% of them seen once, and the ten largest clones take more than 25%. Unmatched junction bases numbered 5, after V lost 7 bases and J lost 3 bases. Germline V CDR1 and CDR2: MNHEY, SVGEGT. This CDR3 comprises 13 residues. A note on this clonotype: Its specificity is not known.

The rearrangement links TRBV6-2 or TRBV6-3 to TRBJ2-7; 8 bases fit TRBD2. This receptor was identified in a human donor in good health (CMV status not recorded). Some clones in this sample may be carry-over from other donors' samples. Specimen: CD8+ T cells from cultured PBMCs, collected from culture after CMV antigen stimulation. The DNA of the CDR3 is TGTGCCAGCACTGGAGCGGGGGACTACGAGCAGTACTTC. Residues: CASTGAGDYEQYF.